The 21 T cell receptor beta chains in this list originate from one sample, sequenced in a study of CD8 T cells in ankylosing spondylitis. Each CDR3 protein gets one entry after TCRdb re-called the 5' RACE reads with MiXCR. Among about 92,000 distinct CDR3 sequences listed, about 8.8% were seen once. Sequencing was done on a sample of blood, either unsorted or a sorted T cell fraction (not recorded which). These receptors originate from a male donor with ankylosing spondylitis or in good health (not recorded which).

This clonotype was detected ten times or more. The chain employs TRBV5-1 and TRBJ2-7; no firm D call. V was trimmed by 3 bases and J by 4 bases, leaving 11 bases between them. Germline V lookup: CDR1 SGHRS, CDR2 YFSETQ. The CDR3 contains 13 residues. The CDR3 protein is CASSSATDYEQYF. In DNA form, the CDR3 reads TGCGCCAGCAGCTCCGCAACCGATTACGAGCAGTACTTC.

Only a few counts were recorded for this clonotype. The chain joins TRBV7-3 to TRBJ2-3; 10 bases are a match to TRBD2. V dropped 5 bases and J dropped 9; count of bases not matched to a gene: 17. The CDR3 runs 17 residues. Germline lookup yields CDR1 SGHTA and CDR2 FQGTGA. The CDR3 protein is CASSAKPRSSGGFTQYF. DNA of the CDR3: TGTGCCAGCAGCGCAAAACCCCGGTCTAGCGGGGGATTCACGCAGTATTTT.

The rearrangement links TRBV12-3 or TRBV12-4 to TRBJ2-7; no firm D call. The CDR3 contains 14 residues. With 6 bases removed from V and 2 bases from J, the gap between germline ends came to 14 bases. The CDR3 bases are TGTGCCAGCAGCCCCCCTAGTGCGACCTACGAGCAGTACTTC. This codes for CASSPPSATYEQYF.

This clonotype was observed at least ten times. The CDR3 DNA reads TGTGCCAGCAGCCAAGAAAGGGGTTCTGGAAACACCATATATTTT. This encodes CASSQERGSGNTIYF. The chain carries TRBV4-2 and TRBJ1-3; weak D call: TRBD1 (5 bases). The CDR3 runs to 15 residues. Trimming took off 0 bases at V and 1 base at J, with 7 bases between the two ends. Germline V gene data show CDR1 as LGHNA and CDR2 as YNFKEQ.

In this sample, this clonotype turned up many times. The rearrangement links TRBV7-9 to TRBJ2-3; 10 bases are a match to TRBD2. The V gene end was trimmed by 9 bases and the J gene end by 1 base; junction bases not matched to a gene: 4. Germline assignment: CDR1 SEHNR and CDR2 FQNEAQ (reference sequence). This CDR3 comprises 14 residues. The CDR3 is CASKRGGRTDTQYF. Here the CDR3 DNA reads TGTGCCAGTAAGCGGGGGGGCCGCACAGATACGCAGTATTTT.

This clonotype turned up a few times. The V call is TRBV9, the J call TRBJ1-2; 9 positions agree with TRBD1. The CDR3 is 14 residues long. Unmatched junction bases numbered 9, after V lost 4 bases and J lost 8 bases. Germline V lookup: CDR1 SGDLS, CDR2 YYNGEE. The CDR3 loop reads CASSLQGASGGYTF. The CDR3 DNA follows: TGTGCCAGCAGCTTACAGGGGGCTAGTGGCGGCTACACCTTC.

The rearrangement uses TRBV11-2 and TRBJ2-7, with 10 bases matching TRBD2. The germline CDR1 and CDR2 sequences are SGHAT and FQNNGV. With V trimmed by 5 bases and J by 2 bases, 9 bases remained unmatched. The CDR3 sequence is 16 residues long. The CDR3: CASSKRPGLATYEQYF. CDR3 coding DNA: TGTGCCAGCAGCAAAAGACCGGGACTAGCGACCTACGAGCAGTACTTC.

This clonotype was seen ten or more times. The CDR3 bases are TGTGCCAGCAGTTATGGTGGGACAAAGTTATCCGGGGAGCTGTTTTTT. Amino acid sequence: CASSYGGTKLSGELFF. The chain links TRBV6-5 to TRBJ2-2; the D gene is possibly TRBD1 (6 bases). Trimming shortened V by 3 bases and J by 6 bases, and 17 bases separated the two germline ends. The germline CDR1 and CDR2 sequences are MNHEY and SVGAGI. The CDR3 is 16 residues long.

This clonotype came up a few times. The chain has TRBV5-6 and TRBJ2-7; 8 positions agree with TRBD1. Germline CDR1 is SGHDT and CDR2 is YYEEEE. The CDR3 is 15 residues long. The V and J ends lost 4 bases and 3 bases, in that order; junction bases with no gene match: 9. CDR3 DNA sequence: TGTGCCAGCAGCGGCGGGACAGGACCAGACTACGAGCAGTACTTC. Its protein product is CASSGGTGPDYEQYF. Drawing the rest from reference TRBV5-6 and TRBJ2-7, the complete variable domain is DAGVTQSPTHLIKTRGQQVTLRCSPKSGHDTVSWYQQALGQGPQFIFQYYEEEERQRGNFPDRFSGHQFPNYSSELNVNALLLGDSALYLCASSGGTGPDYEQYFGPGTRLTVT.

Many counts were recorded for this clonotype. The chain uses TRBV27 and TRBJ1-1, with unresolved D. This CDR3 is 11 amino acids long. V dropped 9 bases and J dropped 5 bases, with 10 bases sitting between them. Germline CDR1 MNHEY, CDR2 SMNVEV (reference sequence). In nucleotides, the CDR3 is TGTGCCAGTTACTGGGAAACTGAAGCTTTCTTT. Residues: CASYWETEAFF.

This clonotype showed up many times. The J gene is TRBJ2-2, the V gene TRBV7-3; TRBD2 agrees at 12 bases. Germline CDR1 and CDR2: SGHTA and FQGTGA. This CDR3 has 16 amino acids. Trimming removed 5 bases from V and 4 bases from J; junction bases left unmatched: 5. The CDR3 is CASSPGLAGPTGELFF. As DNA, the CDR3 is TGTGCCAGCAGCCCCGGACTAGCGGGGCCCACCGGGGAGCTGTTTTTT.

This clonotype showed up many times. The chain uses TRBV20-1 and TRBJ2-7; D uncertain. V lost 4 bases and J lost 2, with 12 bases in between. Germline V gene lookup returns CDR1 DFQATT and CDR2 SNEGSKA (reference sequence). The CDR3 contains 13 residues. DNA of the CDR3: TGCAGTGCTACCAATCCGCTAACCTACGAGCAGTACTTC. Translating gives CSATNPLTYEQYF.

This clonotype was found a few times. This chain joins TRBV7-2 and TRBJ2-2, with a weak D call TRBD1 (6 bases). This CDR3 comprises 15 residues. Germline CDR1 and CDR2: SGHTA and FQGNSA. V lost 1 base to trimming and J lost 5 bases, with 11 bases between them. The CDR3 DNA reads TGTGCCAGCAGCTTAGTTCCCAGGGGAACCGGGGAGCTGTTTTTT. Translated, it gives CASSLVPRGTGELFF.

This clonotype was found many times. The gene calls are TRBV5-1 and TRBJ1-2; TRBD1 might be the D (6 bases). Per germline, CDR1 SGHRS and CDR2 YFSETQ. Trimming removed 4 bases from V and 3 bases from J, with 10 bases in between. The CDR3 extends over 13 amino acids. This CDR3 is CASSADSYYGYTF. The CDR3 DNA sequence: TGCGCCAGCAGCGCGGACAGTTACTATGGCTACACCTTC.

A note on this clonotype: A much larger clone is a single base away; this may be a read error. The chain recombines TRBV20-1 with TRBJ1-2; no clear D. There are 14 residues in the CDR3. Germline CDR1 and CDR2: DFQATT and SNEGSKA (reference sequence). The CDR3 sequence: CSARSGSANYGNTF. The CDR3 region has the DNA TGCAGTGCTAGATCGGGCTCGGCCAACTATGGCAACACCTTC.

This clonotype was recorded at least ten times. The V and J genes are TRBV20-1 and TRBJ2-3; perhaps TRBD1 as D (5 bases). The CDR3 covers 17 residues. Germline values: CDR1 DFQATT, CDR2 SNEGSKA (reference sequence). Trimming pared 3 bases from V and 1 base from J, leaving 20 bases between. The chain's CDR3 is CSASPSHRLRGTDTQYF. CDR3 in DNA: TGCAGTGCTAGTCCAAGCCACAGGTTAAGGGGCACAGATACGCAGTATTTT.

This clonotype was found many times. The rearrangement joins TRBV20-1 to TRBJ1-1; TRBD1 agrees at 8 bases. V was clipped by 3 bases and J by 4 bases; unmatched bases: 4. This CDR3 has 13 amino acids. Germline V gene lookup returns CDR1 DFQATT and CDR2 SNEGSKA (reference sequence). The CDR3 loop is CSASYRGITEAFF. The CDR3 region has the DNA TGCAGTGCTAGCTACAGGGGGATCACTGAAGCTTTCTTT.

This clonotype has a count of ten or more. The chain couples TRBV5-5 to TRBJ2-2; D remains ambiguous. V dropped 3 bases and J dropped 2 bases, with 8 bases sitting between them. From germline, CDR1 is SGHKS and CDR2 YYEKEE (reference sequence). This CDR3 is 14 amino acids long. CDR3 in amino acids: CASSSASNTGELFF. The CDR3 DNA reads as TGTGCCAGCAGCTCCGCCAGTAACACCGGGGAGCTGTTTTTT.

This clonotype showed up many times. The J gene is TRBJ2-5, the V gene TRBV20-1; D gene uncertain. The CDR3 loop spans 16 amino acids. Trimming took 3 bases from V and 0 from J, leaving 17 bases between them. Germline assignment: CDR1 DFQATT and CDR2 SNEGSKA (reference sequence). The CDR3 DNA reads TGCAGTGCTAGGAAAGGGATACCCTACCACCAAGAGACCCAGTACTTC. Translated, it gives CSARKGIPYHQETQYF.

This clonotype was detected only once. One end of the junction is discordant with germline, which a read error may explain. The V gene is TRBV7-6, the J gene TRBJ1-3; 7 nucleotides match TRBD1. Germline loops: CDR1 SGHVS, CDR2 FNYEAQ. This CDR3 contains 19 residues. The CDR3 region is CAGSLARTGVRYSGNTIYF. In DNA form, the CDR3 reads TGTGCCGGCAGCTTAGCAAGAACAGGGGTCCGTTACTCTGGAAACACCATATATTTT. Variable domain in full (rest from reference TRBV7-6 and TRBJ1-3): GAGVSQSPRYKVTKRGQDVALRCDPISGHVSLYWYRQALGQGPEFLTYFNYEAQQDKSGLPNDRFSAERPEGSISTLTIQRTEQRDSAMYRCAGSLARTGVRYSGNTIYFGEGSWLTVV.

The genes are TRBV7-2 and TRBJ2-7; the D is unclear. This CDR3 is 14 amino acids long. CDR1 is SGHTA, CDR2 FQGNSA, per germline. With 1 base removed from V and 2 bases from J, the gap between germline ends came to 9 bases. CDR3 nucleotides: TGTGCCAGCAGCTTAGTACCAGAGGCCTACGAGCAGTACTTC. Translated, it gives CASSLVPEAYEQYF.